The entry below gives a single T cell receptor (beta chain) sequence along with its context. The assay was immunoSEQ multiplex PCR, and TCRdb's table has in-frame clones only and misses some. This table holds some 2,500,000 clones, around 93% found once. This sample was included in a study of shared clonotypes between healthy human individuals. Whole-study context: Donors consisted of two women and a few men between 18 and 49.

CD4+ cells were split into CD45RA+ naive and CD45RA-negative memory subsets. The sequence was obtained from a man in his late teens or twenties in good health. Some clones in this sample may be carry-over from other donors' samples. Specimen: naive CD4+ T cells from PBMCs. Subset: CD45RA+ positively selected.

CDR3 residues: CASSLASLSTDTQYF. The CDR3 nucleotides are TGTGCCAGCAGCTTGGCGTCCCTATCAACAGATACGCAGTATTTT. The J gene is TRBJ2-3, the V gene TRBV5-4; D remains ambiguous. CDR3 size: 15 residues. V shed 0 bases and J shed 3 bases, with 11 bases lying between them. CDR1 and CDR2 from the germline V gene are SGHNT and YYREEE (reference sequence).